This entry features one TCR beta chain sequence. This receptor's antigen is unknown. Nothing much larger sits one base from this clone, and base qualities are not available. At the junction V is shortened by 4 bases and J by 4 bases, with 14 bases in between. Looking up the germline V gene yields CDR1 MGHRA and CDR2 YSYEKL. The CDR3 runs 15 residues from the cysteine to the phenylalanine. The retained sequence is limited to the CDR3, 45 bases, with the frame set at the first base. The receptor library was made with the immunoSEQ multiplex PCR assay. The table comes from immuneACCESS by way of TCRdb, which keeps in-frame sequences with V and J called. Part of the clones is missing from these tables; in studies checked, under half for an unresolved V gene and the rest for unknown reasons. The sample has 70,000 to 100,000 clones on record, roughly 89% of them singletons. Approximately 16% of the sample comes from the top ten.

The data belong to a study of control samples from healthy donors and cancer patients (dated by TCRdb to 2018 to 2021). The sequence joins TRBV4-1 to TRBJ1-5; confidence is insufficient to name the D gene. The sequence derives from a man between 50 and 59 years old in good health. The sequenced material came from blood. The CDR3 is CASSPIRQHNQPQHF. The DNA sequence reads TGCGCCAGCAGCCCCATACGACAACATAATCAGCCCCAGCATTTT.